This TCR beta chain is from a study of blood T cell repertoires in COVID-19. The wider study: COVID-19 samples from acute and convalescent phases originated in the United States, Italy and Spain.

CDR1 is MGHRA, CDR2 YSYEKL, per germline. V shed 0 bases, J shed 3 bases, and the junction held 12 bases outside the gene matches. The CDR3 is 19 residues long. Here immunoSEQ multiplex PCR was the method, and the copy in TCRdb shows in-frame clones only, minus some. Of approximately 33,000 clones in the sample, around 85% were seen once. This chain links TRBV4-1 with TRBJ2-2, with 8 bases identical to TRBD2. Sequencing was done on a sample of peripheral blood. This clonotype originated in a man aged 70-80 years with acute or convalescent COVID-19. The CDR3 sequence: CASSQETGTGRVDTGELFF. CDR3 nucleotides: TGCGCCAGCAGCCAAGAAACGGGAACCGGGAGGGTAGACACCGGGGAGCTGTTTTTT.